Shown below are 30 T cell receptor beta chains from a single sample sequenced in a study of shared clonotypes between healthy human individuals. TCRdb's copy holds only in-frame clones and misses some; the assay was immunoSEQ multiplex PCR. The sample gives around 2,000,000 clones, about 95% of which show up once; roughly 1.2% is in the top ten. Terminally differentiated effector memory CD45RA+ cells were excluded from the naive CD8 cells, which were CD45RO-negative and positively selected for CCR7. The sequencing sample was made of naive CD8+ T cells sorted from blood. These receptor sequences come from a man younger than 30 in good health.

The chain has TRBV6-1 and TRBJ2-1, with no clear D. In germline, CDR1 is MNHNS, CDR2 SASEGT. V lost 8 bases and J lost 0, with 5 bases in between. The CDR3 loop spans 12 amino acids. CDR3 amino acids: CASQASYNEQFF. CDR3 in DNA: TGTGCCAGCCAGGCCTCCTACAATGAGCAGTTCTTC.

This clone was picked up one time. The gene calls are TRBV30 and TRBJ1-2, with D unresolved. Deletions cut 5 bases from V and 0 bases from J, with 13 bases between. The CDR3 has 14 amino acids. Per germline, CDR1 GTSNPN and CDR2 SVGIG (reference sequence). In nucleotides, the CDR3 is TGTGCCTGGTCCCCGGGTCTGGCTAACTATGGCTACACCTTC. The encoded protein is CAWSPGLANYGYTF.

The chain couples TRBV19 to TRBJ1-6, with TRBD1 matching over 7 bases. Trimming took 7 bases from V and 9 from J; bases not matched to a gene: 12. Germline V gives CDR1 LNHDA, CDR2 SQIVND (reference sequence). CDR3 length equals 15 residues. The CDR3 DNA reads TGTGCCAGTACCATGGGTCGGACAGGAGGTTCACCCCTCCACTTT. It encodes CASTMGRTGGSPLHF.

In this sample, this clone turned up once. This chain uses TRBV25-1 with TRBJ2-1; TRBD1 is a possible D gene (5 bases). From germline, CDR1 is MGHDK and CDR2 SYGVNS. This CDR3 spans 16 amino acids. V lost 5 bases and J 5 bases, leaving 19 bases between the germline ends. CDR3 residues: CASSQRAGHRNNEQFF. The CDR3 DNA sequence: TGTGCCAGCAGTCAAAGGGCAGGACACCGCAACAATGAGCAGTTCTTC.

As to this clone: Other DNA sequences of this sample code for an identical CDR3. The rearrangement links TRBV5-6 to TRBJ2-1; D gene ambiguous. V was trimmed by 0 bases and J by 9 bases, leaving 4 bases between them. Germline values: CDR1 SGHDT, CDR2 YYEEEE. The CDR3 has 11 residues. The chain's CDR3 is CASSLGSEQFF. Written as DNA, the CDR3 is TGTGCCAGCAGCTTGGGCAGTGAGCAGTTCTTC.

The chain joins TRBV27 to TRBJ2-1; D not certain. Germline CDR1 MNHEY, CDR2 SMNVEV (reference sequence). The CDR3 is 16 residues long. Trimming shortened V by 0 bases and J by 7 bases, and 16 bases separated the two germline ends. The CDR3 DNA follows: TGTGCCAGCAGTTTATCGTTGAATCCTCTTTGGAATGAGCAGTTCTTC. Protein: CASSLSLNPLWNEQFF.

The chain is built from TRBV27 and TRBJ2-5; D is uncertain. The length of the CDR3 is 13 residues. Trimming left V 5 bases short and J 5 bases short, with 12 bases between. CDR1 and CDR2 (germline): MNHEY, SMNVEV (reference sequence). The CDR3 region has the DNA TGTGCCAGCAGTGCGGACGTTGGGGAGACCCAGTACTTC. Amino acid sequence: CASSADVGETQYF.

As regards this clone: Different DNA sequences within this sample yield the same CDR3. V gene TRBV7-9 combines with J gene TRBJ2-1, with a weak D call TRBD2 (5 bases). Germline CDR1 SEHNR, CDR2 FQNEAQ (reference sequence). Trimming left V 5 bases short and J 8 bases short, with 10 bases between. The CDR3 contains 12 residues. CDR3 coding DNA: TGTGCCAGCAGCCCCATCGGGGATGAGCAGTTCTTC. Amino acid sequence: CASSPIGDEQFF.

About this clone: The same CDR3 is also encoded by other DNA sequences in this sample. This chain uses TRBV19 with TRBJ2-7, with D unclear. With 5 bases removed from V and 2 bases from J, the gap between germline ends came to 10 bases. Germline CDR1 LNHDA, CDR2 SQIVND (reference sequence). The CDR3 extends over 13 amino acids. Here the CDR3 DNA reads TGTGCCAGTAGTCCGGGTGAGACCTACGAGCAGTACTTC. Protein: CASSPGETYEQYF.

V usage is TRBV9 and J usage is TRBJ1-5, with D tentatively TRBD1 (6 bases). V lost 1 base and J lost 3, with 8 bases in between. In germline, CDR1 is SGDLS, CDR2 YYNGEE. CDR3 length: 14 amino acids. The CDR3 DNA reads as TGTGCCAGCAGCGTAACAGGGAACAATCAGCCCCAGCATTTT. Translation gives CASSVTGNNQPQHF. Supplemented by reference TRBV9 and TRBJ1-5, the full variable domain reads DSGVTQTPKHLITATGQRVTLRCSPRSGDLSVYWYQQSLDQGLQFLIQYYNGEERAKGNILERFSAQQFPDLHSELNLSSLELGDSALYFCASSVTGNNQPQHFGDGTRLSIL.

The gene calls are TRBV9 and TRBJ1-6, with D perhaps TRBD1 (5 bases). In germline, CDR1 is SGDLS, CDR2 YYNGEE. Trimming left V 3 bases short and J 4 bases short, with 17 bases between. The CDR3 has 17 residues. As DNA, the CDR3 is TGTGCCAGCAGCGAGGGGCCCTGGGCGGTTTATAATTCACCCCTCCACTTT. Translating gives CASSEGPWAVYNSPLHF.

A word on this clone: Other nucleotide sequences from this sample produce the same CDR3. V gene TRBV19 combines with J gene TRBJ1-2; unclear D gene. The ends were cut back, 0 bases at V and 4 bases at J, with 9 bases in the middle. This CDR3 is built from 14 residues. Germline V gene lookup returns CDR1 LNHDA and CDR2 SQIVND (reference sequence). The CDR3 bases are TGTGCCAGTAGTATAGATCTCGAGGCCTATGGCTACACCTTC. As protein: CASSIDLEAYGYTF.

The chain carries TRBV10-3 and TRBJ2-7; 12 positions match TRBD2. This CDR3 spans 15 amino acids. V lost 3 bases and J lost 7; bases outside the gene matches: 7. Germline loops: CDR1 ENHRY, CDR2 SYGVKD. The CDR3: CAISDLAGGRGEQYF. CDR3 DNA sequence: TGTGCCATCAGTGACCTAGCGGGAGGGCGCGGGGAGCAGTACTTC.

As for this clone: One end of the junction varies from germline; a read error may be responsible. The V gene is TRBV9, the J gene TRBJ2-2, with TRBD1 matching over 8 bases. Germline CDR1 is SGDLS and CDR2 is YYNGEE. This CDR3 comprises 12 residues. The CDR3 sequence: CASSVEQGELFF. The CDR3 DNA follows: TGTGCCAGCAGCGTAGAACAGGGGGAACTGTTTTTT.

The V and J genes are TRBV19 and TRBJ1-2; a weak D match, TRBD1 (6 bases). CDR1 and CDR2 from the germline V gene are LNHDA and SQIVND (reference sequence). The CDR3 sequence is 13 residues long. The V gene lost 1 base and the J gene lost 4 bases, with 7 bases spanning the gap. The CDR3 nucleotides are TGTGCCAGTAGTATAGGGACAGTCTATGGCTACACCTTC. Amino acids: CASSIGTVYGYTF.

The chain links TRBV11-2 to TRBJ2-5, with 7 nucleotides matching TRBD2. Germline assignment: CDR1 SGHAT and CDR2 FQNNGV. The CDR3 runs to 13 residues. Losses at the gene ends were 6 bases for V and 4 bases for J; bases not matched to a gene: 5. The CDR3 region has the DNA TGTGCCAGCAGGGGAGGGTTCGGAGAGACCCAGTACTTC. Translating it yields CASRGGFGETQYF. Full variable domain (missing parts from reference TRBV11-2 and TRBJ2-5): EAGVAQSPRYKIIEKRQSVAFWCNPISGHATLYWYQQILGQGPKLLIQFQNNGVVDDSQLPKDRFSAERLKGVDSTLKIQPAKLEDSAVYLCASRGGFGETQYFGPGTRLLVL.

In its sample, this clone was seen a few times. The chain uses TRBV11-2 and TRBJ2-7, with D uncertain. Trimming took off 7 bases at V and 0 bases at J, with 4 bases between the two ends. The germline V gene has CDR1 SGHAT and CDR2 FQNNGV. The CDR3 runs to 11 residues. The CDR3 loop is CASTHSYEQYF. CDR3 bases: TGTGCCAGCACCCACTCCTACGAGCAGTACTTC.

This clone has just one count. V is TRBV7-2 and J is TRBJ1-3; 9 positions agree with TRBD1. Germline loops: CDR1 SGHTA, CDR2 FQGNSA. CDR3 length: 18 amino acids. The trim removed 1 base at V and 4 bases at J, leaving 11 bases unmatched. The CDR3 DNA follows: TGTGCCAGCAGCTTAGAAAGGACAGGGGCACTCGGAGGAAACACCATATATTTT. Translated, it gives CASSLERTGALGGNTIYF.

As DNA, the CDR3 is TGTGCCAGCAGTTTAACTCGGACAGGGAGGAGGTCTGAAGCTTTCTTT. Its translation: CASSLTRTGRRSEAFF. This chain links TRBV28 with TRBJ1-1, with 8 nucleotides matching TRBD1. The CDR3 is made up of 16 amino acids. Germline CDR1 reads MDHEN; CDR2 reads SYDVKM. The trim removed 2 bases at V and 6 bases at J, leaving 11 bases unmatched.

J is TRBJ1-4 and V is TRBV21-1. TRBV21-1 is annotated as a pseudogene. This CDR3 comprises 16 residues. CDR3 DNA sequence: TGTGCCAGCACCAACGGGAGGAATTCAACTAATGAAAAACTGTTTTTT. As protein: CASTNGRNSTNEKLFF.

V and J are TRBV7-8 and TRBJ2-3, with 8 bases fitting TRBD2. Germline assignment: CDR1 SGHVS and CDR2 FQNEAQ. The CDR3 is 14 amino acids. V lost 3 bases and J lost 2; bases outside the gene matches: 1. The DNA of the CDR3 is TGTGCCAGCAGCTTTAGCGGGGTCACAGATACGCAGTATTTT. This codes for CASSFSGVTDTQYF.

This rearrangement joins TRBV27 to TRBJ2-3, with TRBD1 matching over 10 bases. Germline-derived CDR1 and CDR2 are MNHEY and SMNVEV (reference sequence). The CDR3 consists of 15 residues. Losses at the gene ends were 6 bases for V and 4 bases for J; bases not matched to a gene: 7. The CDR3 sequence: CASSPGTGVPDTQYF. The CDR3 DNA sequence: TGTGCCAGCAGCCCCGGGACAGGGGTGCCAGATACGCAGTATTTT.

The V call is TRBV4-1, the J call TRBJ2-7; 7 nucleotides match TRBD2. This CDR3 has 17 residues. V dropped 5 bases and J dropped 1; count of bases not matched to a gene: 14. Germline lookup yields CDR1 MGHRA and CDR2 YSYEKL. The CDR3 loop is CASSSTPGASGSYEQYF. The CDR3 DNA reads as TGCGCCAGCAGCTCCACCCCCGGGGCTAGCGGATCCTACGAGCAGTACTTC.

The rearrangement links TRBV10-2 to TRBJ2-7; D assignment may be TRBD1 or TRBD2 (5 bases each). V lost 10 bases and J 2 bases, leaving 18 bases between the germline ends. Germline CDR1 reads WSHSY; CDR2 reads SAAADI. The length of the CDR3 is 14 residues. The CDR3 loop reads CATPGTKTTYEQYF. CDR3 bases: TGCGCCACCCCTGGGACGAAAACTACCTACGAGCAGTACTTC.

The chain carries TRBV4-3 and TRBJ2-1; perhaps TRBD2 as D (5 bases). The CDR3 is 18 residues long. Trimming removed 0 bases from V and 1 base from J, with 16 bases in between. Germline V gives CDR1 LGHNA, CDR2 YSLEER. CDR3 region: CASSQEGPSLTSYNEQFF. Here the CDR3 DNA reads TGCGCCAGCAGCCAAGAAGGGCCTAGCTTAACGTCCTACAATGAGCAGTTCTTC.

The gene calls are TRBV28 and TRBJ2-7; tentatively, D is TRBD1 or TRBD2 (5 bases each). V was cut by 6 bases and J by 2 bases, with 14 bases left in between. CDR3 length: 14 residues. Germline CDR1 reads MDHEN; CDR2 reads SYDVKM. As DNA, the CDR3 is TGTGCCAGCAGCCTCTTCTTGGGGGCCTACGAGCAGTACTTC. Its protein is CASSLFLGAYEQYF. The full variable domain, in which reference TRBV28 and TRBJ2-7 provide the parts outside the CDR3, is DVKVTQSSRYLVKRTGEKVFLECVQDMDHENMFWYRQDPGLGLRLIYFSYDVKMKEKGDIPEGYSVSREKKERFSLILESASTNQTSMYLCASSLFLGAYEQYFGPGTRLTVT.

Turning to this clone: This sample also contains other DNA sequences that code for the same CDR3. The chain recombines TRBV4-1 with TRBJ2-5; D gene unclear. The CDR3 has 14 residues. The germline V and J ends were trimmed by 0 bases and 2 bases, with 7 bases remaining between them. Germline assignment: CDR1 MGHRA and CDR2 YSYEKL. CDR3 amino acids: CASSQERSQETQYF. Here the CDR3 DNA reads TGCGCCAGCAGCCAAGAGAGGTCTCAAGAGACCCAGTACTTC.

The DNA for the CDR3 is TGTGCCAGCAGCTTGGGCGGGGCGACGCTACTGAGCACAGATACGCAGTATTTT. It is translated as CASSLGGATLLSTDTQYF. The chain links TRBV5-8 to TRBJ2-3, with a possible D match to TRBD2 (6 bases). V was pared by 0 bases and J by 0 bases, with 17 bases between. CDR3 length equals 18 residues. Germline V gives CDR1 SGHTS, CDR2 YDEGEE.

About this clone: Additional DNA sequences in this sample encode the identical CDR3. The rearrangement uses TRBV4-1 and TRBJ1-3, with 9 bases matching TRBD1. Germline CDR1 is MGHRA and CDR2 is YSYEKL. V lost 4 bases and J lost 2; bases outside the gene matches: 3. CDR3 length equals 15 residues. The CDR3 sequence: CASSPDRGTGNTIYF. CDR3 coding DNA: TGCGCCAGCAGCCCAGACAGGGGGACTGGAAACACCATATATTTT.

Note on this clone: At one boundary the junction diverges from the germline segment, which might be a read error. The V call is TRBV27, the J call TRBJ2-7, with D perhaps matching TRBD1 (5 bases). CDR1 is MNHEY and CDR2 is SMNVEV in the germline V gene (reference sequence). The CDR3 contains 13 residues. CDR3 in amino acids: CASREASSYEQYF. In DNA form, the CDR3 reads TGTGCGAGCAGGGAAGCTAGCTCCTACGAGCAGTACTTC.